The rows below give T cell receptor beta chains drawn from one sample of a study of T cell responses to AZD1222 COVID-19 vaccine. Sequencing used immunoSEQ multiplex PCR; TCRdb keeps in-frame clones, though not all of them. The sample has 150,000 or so clones, about 89% seen once. The starting material was peripheral blood, obtained 28 days after the second AZD1222 dose. The origin of the receptors is an adult who received the AZD1222 COVID-19 vaccine. Both conserved end residues are trimmed from each CDR3. Fields, in order: V gene, CDR3 length, CDR3 protein.

>TRBV29-1|13
SVEEEGGGYTEAF
>TRBV19|11
ASSSQVNTEAF
>TRBV3-1/TRBV3-2|11
ASSQRGENGYT
>TRBV6-6|13
ASSYSSAGGYEQY
>TRBV2|12
ASSPQGARQPQH
>TRBV19|15
ASSPGTGGARHQPQH
>TRBV28|12
ASSFDSEGETQY
>TRBV18|10
ASSPDRWGYT
>TRBV9|14
ASSAQGASYNSPLH
>TRBV3-1/TRBV3-2|11
ASSQTGDTEAF
>TRBV2|11
ASISDRANTIY
>TRBV11-2|13
ASSLESGGNQPQH
>TRBV11-2|12
ASSWTPDQETQY
>TRBV18|12
ASSPTGADTEAF
>TRBV7-7|14
ASTPVRAVNTGELF
>TRBV7-2|14
ASSATGTGLLYGYT
>TRBV18|13
ASYPTGGLVETQY
>TRBV30|12
AWSVPQRVETQY
>TRBV7-5|14
ARSLATRGENEKLF
>TRBV5-1|12
ASSTDGYTDTQY
>TRBV18|16
ASSPELLGTGGSDTQY
>TRBV3-1/TRBV3-2|13
ASSQVGQGNSPLH
>TRBV7-7|14
ASSLTPDVTTDTQY
>TRBV5-6|11
ASGQLIGNTIY
>TRBV5-6|13
ASSAGRPRRDEQY